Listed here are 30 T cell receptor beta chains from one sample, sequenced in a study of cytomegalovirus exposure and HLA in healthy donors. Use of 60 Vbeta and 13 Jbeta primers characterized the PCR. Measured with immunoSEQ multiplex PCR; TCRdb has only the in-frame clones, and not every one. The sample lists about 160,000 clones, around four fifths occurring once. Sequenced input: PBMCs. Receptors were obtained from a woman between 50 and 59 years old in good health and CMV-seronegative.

The CDR3 DNA follows: TGTGCCAGCAGCTTAGCGCTAGGGGCGCCGGGCTATGGCTACACCTTC. Amino acid sequence: CASSLALGAPGYGYTF. The rearrangement links TRBV11-1 to TRBJ1-2; D perhaps matches TRBD1 (5 bases). Trimming shortened V by 0 bases and J by 4 bases, and 15 bases separated the two germline ends. The CDR3 has 16 residues. Germline V gene lookup returns CDR1 SGHAT and CDR2 FQDESV (reference sequence).

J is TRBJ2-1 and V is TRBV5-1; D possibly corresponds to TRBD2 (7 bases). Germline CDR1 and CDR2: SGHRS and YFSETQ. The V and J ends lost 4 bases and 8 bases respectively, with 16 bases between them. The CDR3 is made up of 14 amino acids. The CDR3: CASSPGGPIYEQFF. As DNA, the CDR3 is TGCGCCAGCAGCCCCGGGGGGCCCATATATGAGCAGTTCTTC.

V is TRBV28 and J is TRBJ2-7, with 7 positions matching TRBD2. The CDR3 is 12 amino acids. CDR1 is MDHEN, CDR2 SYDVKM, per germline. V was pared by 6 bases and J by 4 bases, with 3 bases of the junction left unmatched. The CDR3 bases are TGTGCCAGCAGATCTAGCGGATACGAGCAGTACTTC. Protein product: CASRSSGYEQYF.

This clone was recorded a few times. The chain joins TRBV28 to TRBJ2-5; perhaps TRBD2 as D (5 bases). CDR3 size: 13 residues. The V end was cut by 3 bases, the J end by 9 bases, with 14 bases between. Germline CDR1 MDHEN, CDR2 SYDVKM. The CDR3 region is CASSFRGRGAQYF. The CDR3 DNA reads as TGTGCCAGCAGTTTTCGGGGTCGTGGCGCCCAGTACTTC. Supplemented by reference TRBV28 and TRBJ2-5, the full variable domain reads DVKVTQSSRYLVKRTGEKVFLECVQDMDHENMFWYRQDPGLGLRLIYFSYDVKMKEKGDIPEGYSVSREKKERFSLILESASTNQTSMYLCASSFRGRGAQYFGPGTRLLVL.

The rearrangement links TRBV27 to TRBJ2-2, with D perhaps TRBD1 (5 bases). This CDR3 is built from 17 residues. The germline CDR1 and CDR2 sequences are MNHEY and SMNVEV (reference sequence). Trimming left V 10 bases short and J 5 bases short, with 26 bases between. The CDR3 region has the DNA TGTGCCACCGGGCTGGGGCTACCGAAGGGAATAACCGGGGAGCTGTTTTTT. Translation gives CATGLGLPKGITGELFF.

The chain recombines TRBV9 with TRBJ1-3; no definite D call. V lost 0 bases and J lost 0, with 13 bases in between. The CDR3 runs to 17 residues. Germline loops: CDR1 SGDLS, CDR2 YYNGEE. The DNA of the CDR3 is TGTGCCAGCAGCGTAGCTGACACACTCCCCTCTGGAAACACCATATATTTT. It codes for CASSVADTLPSGNTIYF.

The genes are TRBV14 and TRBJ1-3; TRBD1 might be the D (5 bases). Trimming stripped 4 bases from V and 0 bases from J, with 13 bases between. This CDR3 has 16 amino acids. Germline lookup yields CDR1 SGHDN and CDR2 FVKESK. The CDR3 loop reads CASSLRLGLSGNTIYF. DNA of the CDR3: TGTGCCAGCAGCCTACGACTGGGACTCTCTGGAAACACCATATATTTT.

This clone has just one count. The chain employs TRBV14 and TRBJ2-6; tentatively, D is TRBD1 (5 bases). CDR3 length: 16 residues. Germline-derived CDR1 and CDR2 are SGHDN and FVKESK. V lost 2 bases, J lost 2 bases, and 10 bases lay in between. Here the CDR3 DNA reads TGTGCCAGCAGCCAATTCCAGGGCCCTGGGGCCAACGTCCTGACTTTC. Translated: CASSQFQGPGANVLTF. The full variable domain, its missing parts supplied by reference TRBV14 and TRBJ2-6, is EAGVTQFPSHSVIEKGQTVTLRCDPISGHDNLYWYRRVMGKEIKFLLHFVKESKQDESGMPNNRFLAERTGGTYSTLKVQPAELEDSGVYFCASSQFQGPGANVLTFGAGSRLTVL.

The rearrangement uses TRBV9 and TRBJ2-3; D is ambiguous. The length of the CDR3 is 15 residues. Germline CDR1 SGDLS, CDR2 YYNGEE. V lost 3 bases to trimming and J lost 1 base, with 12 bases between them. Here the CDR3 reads CASSEYPTRTDTQYF. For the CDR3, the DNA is TGTGCCAGCAGCGAGTACCCGACTCGCACAGATACGCAGTATTTT.

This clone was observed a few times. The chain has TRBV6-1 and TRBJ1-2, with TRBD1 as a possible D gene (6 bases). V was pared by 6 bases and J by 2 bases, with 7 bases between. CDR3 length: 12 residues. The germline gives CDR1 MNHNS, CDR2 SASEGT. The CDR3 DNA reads TGTGCCAGCAGCCAGGGGAACTATGGCTACACCTTC. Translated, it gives CASSQGNYGYTF.

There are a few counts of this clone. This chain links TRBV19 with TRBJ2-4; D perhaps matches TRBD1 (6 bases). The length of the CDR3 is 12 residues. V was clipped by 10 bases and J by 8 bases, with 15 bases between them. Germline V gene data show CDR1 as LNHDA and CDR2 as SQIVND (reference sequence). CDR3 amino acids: CATHGDKDIQYF. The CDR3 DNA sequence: TGTGCCACCCATGGGGACAAGGACATTCAGTACTTC.

For the CDR3, the DNA is TGTGCCAGCAGCAGCTGGACTAGCGGGGAATACAATGAGCAGTTCTTC. This codes for CASSSWTSGEYNEQFF. This chain joins TRBV7-8 and TRBJ2-1; 12 bases are shared with TRBD2. The germline CDR1 and CDR2 sequences are SGHVS and FQNEAQ. After removal of 5 bases from V and 4 bases from J, the junction contained 6 bases not matched to a gene. CDR3 length: 16 residues.

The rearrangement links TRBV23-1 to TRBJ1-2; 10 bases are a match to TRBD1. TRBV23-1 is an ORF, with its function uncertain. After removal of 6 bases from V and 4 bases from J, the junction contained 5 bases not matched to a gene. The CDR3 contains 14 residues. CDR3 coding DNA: TGCGCCAGCAGGACTGGACAGGGGGGCTATGGCTACACCTTC. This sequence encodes CASRTGQGGYGYTF.

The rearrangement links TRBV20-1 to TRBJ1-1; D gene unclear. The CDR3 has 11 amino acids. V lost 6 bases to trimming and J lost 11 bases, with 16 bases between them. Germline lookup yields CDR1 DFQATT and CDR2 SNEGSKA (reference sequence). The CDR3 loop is CSARAVSGAFF. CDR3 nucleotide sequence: TGCAGTGCCCGAGCGGTAAGTGGTGCTTTCTTT.

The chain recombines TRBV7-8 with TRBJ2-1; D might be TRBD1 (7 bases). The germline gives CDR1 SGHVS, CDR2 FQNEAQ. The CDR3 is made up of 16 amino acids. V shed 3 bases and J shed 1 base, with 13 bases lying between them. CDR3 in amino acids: CASSFGGGPSYNEQFF. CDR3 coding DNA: TGTGCCAGCAGCTTTGGAGGGGGCCCATCCTACAATGAGCAGTTCTTC.

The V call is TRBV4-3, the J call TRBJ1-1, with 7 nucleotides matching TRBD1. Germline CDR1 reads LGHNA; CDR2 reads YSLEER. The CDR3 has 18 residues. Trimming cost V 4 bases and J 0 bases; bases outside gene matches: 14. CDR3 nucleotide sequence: TGCGCCAGCAGCCTAACATTATATGGACAGGCGATGAACACTGAAGCTTTCTTT. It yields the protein CASSLTLYGQAMNTEAFF.

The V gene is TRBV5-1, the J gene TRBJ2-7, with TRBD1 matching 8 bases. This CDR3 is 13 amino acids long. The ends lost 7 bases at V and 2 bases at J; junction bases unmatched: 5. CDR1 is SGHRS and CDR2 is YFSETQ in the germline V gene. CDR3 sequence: CASSWGQAYEQYF. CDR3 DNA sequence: TGCGCCAGCTCGTGGGGACAGGCCTACGAGCAGTACTTC.

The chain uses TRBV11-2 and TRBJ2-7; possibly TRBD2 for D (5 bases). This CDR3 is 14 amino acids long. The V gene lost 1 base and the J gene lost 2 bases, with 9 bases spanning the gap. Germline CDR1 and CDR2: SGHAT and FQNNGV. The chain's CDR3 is CASSLAVRAYEQYF. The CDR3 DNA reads TGTGCCAGCAGCTTAGCAGTGCGGGCCTACGAGCAGTACTTC.

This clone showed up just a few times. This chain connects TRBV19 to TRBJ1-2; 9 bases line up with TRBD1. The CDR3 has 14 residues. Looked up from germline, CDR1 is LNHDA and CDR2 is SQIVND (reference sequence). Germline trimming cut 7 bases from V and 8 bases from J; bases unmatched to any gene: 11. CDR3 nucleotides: TGTGCCAGTACTGCGGACAGGGGCTATCGGGGCTACACCTTC. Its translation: CASTADRGYRGYTF.

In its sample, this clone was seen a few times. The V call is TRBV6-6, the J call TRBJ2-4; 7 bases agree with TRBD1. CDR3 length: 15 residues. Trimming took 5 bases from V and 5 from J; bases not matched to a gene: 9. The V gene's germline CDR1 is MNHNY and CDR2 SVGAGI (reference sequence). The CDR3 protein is CASSPRDRVENIQYF. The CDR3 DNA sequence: TGTGCCAGCAGTCCACGAGACAGGGTCGAAAACATTCAGTACTTC.

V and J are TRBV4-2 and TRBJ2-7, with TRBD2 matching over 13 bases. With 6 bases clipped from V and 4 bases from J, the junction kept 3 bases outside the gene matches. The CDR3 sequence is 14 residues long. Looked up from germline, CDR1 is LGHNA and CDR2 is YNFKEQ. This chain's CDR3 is CASRGTSGKYEQYF. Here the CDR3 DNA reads TGTGCCAGCAGAGGGACTAGCGGGAAGTACGAGCAGTACTTC.

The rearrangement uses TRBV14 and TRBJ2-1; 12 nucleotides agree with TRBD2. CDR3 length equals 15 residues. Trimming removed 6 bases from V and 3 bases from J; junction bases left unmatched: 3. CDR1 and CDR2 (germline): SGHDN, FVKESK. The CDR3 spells CASSPSGGGYNEQFF. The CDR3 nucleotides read TGTGCCAGCAGTCCTAGCGGGGGGGGCTACAATGAGCAGTTCTTC.

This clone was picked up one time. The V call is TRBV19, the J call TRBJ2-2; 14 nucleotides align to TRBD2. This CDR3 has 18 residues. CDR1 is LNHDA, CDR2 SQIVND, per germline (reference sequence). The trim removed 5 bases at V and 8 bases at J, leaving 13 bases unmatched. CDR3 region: CASSSRTSGGPLTGELFF. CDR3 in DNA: TGTGCCAGTAGTTCCCGGACTAGCGGGGGGCCCTTGACGGGGGAGCTGTTTTTT.

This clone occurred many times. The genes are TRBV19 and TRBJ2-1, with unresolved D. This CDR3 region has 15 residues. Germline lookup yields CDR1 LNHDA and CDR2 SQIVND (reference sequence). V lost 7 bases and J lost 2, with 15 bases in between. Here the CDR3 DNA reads TGTGCCAGTACCATGCGTCTAGATACCTACAATGAGCAGTTCTTC. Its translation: CASTMRLDTYNEQFF.

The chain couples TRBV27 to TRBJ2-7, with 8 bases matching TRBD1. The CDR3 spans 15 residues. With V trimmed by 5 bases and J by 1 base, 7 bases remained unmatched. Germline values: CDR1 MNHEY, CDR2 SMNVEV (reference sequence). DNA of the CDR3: TGTGCCAGCAGTCCCCTGACAGGGGAGTCCTACGAGCAGTACTTC. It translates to CASSPLTGESYEQYF.

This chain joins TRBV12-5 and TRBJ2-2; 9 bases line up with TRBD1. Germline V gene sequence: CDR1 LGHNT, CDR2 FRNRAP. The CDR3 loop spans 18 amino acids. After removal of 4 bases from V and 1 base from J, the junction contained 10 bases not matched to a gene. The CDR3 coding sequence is TGTGCTAGTGGTTCAAAACGTCCGGGACAGGGGAACACCGGGGAGCTGTTTTTT. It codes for CASGSKRPGQGNTGELFF.

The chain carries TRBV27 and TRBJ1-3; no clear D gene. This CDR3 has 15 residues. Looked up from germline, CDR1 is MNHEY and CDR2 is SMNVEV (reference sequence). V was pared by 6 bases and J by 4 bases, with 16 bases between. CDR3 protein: CASRRRGYSGNTIYF. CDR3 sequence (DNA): TGTGCCAGCAGACGCCGGGGTTATTCCGGAAACACCATATATTTT.

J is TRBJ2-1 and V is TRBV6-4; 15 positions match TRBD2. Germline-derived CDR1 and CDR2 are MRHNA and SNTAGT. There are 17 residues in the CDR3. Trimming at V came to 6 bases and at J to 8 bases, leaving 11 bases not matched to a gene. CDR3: CASSHPGLAGGRHEQFF. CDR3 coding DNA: TGTGCCAGCAGCCATCCGGGACTAGCGGGGGGCCGGCATGAGCAGTTCTTC.

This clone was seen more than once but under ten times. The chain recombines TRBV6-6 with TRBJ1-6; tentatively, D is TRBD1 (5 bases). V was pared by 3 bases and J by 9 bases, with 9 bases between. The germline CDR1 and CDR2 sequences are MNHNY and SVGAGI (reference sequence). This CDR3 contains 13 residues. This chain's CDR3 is CASSYGGTSPLHF. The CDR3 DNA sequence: TGTGCCAGCAGTTATGGGGGGACTTCACCCCTCCACTTT.

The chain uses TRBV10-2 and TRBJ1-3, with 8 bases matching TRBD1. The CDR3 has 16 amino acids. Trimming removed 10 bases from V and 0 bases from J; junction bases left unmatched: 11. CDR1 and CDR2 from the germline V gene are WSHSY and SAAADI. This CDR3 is CATSTGAPNSGNTIYF. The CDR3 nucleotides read TGCGCCACCTCGACAGGGGCCCCAAACTCTGGAAACACCATATATTTT.